The subject of this entry is one T cell receptor (beta chain). Its antigen is unknown. The source of the sample is a study of cytomegalovirus exposure and HLA in healthy donors. Study findings and constraints: According to the study, 160 or so TCR beta chains were cytomegalovirus-associated. With high specificity and sensitivity, the classifier reportedly diagnosed cytomegalovirus status.

Trimming removed 1 base from V and 8 bases from J, with 11 bases in between. The CDR3 totals 13 residues. CDR1 and CDR2 from the germline V gene are SGHNT and YENEEA. Vbeta (60) and Jbeta (13) primers were used in the PCR. Study processing details: Approximately 79 million unique TCR beta chains, roughly 11 million of them shared, were counted by a later analysis. Method: immunoSEQ multiplex PCR; TCRdb's copy keeps in-frame clones and lacks some. Clone size and V and J calls were adopted from that table, with D and trimming inferred from the DNA. The table has about 130,000 clones, approximately 9% seen once.

The sample was PBMCs. The rearrangement uses TRBV11-3 and TRBJ1-2; D may be TRBD1 (5 bases). This sequence originates from a woman aged 40 to 50 in good health and CMV-seropositive. The CDR3 sequence is CASSLGPREGYTF. In DNA form, the CDR3 reads TGTGCCAGCAGCTTAGGCCCCAGGGAAGGCTACACCTTC.